This is a list of T cell receptor beta chains from one sample in a study of molecular identifiers for immune sequencing clone quantification. MiXCR, applied by TCRdb to the PCR reads, yields one record per CDR3 protein. Among some 65,000 distinct CDR3 sequences listed, less than 20% were seen once. Specimen: naive CD8+ T cells from blood, with Jurkat cell RNA spiked in. The receptors here all came from a human donor in good health. Some libraries in this study had Jurkat cell RNA spiked in. Both conserved end residues are part of each CDR3. A D gene is named only where the DNA matches it firmly. Not all rows give a size; the values are once, few, many and, for expanded clones, a class.

>.|TRBJ1-4|many|TRBV27
CASSLSARGEKLFF
TGTGCCAGCAGTTTATCGGCGAGGGGCGAAAAACTGTTTTTT
>.|TRBJ2-3|many|TRBV30
CAWEPGLLTDTQYF
TGTGCCTGGGAGCCGGGACTTCTCACAGATACGCAGTATTTT
>TRBD1|TRBJ2-7|many|TRBV20-1
CSARDRSSGQGASEQYF
TGCAGTGCTAGAGATAGAAGTTCGGGACAGGGGGCATCCGAGCAGTACTTC
>.|TRBJ1-4|many|TRBV28
CASSYSTATNEKLFF
TGTGCCAGCAGTTACAGCACCGCAACTAATGAAAAACTGTTTTTT
>.|TRBJ1-3|.|TRBV7-9
CASSSTGTRELTGNTIYF
TGTGCCAGCAGCTCAACCGGGACCCGCGAACTTACTGGAAACACCATATATTTT
>TRBD1|TRBJ2-1|few|TRBV10-3
CAIQGALAYEQFF
TGTGCCATACAGGGGGCGCTAGCCTATGAGCAGTTCTTC
>.|TRBJ2-1|many|TRBV11-2
CASSLDVYNEQFF
TGTGCCAGCAGCTTAGATGTTTACAATGAGCAGTTCTTC
>TRBD1|TRBJ1-2|many|TRBV9
CASSQQGASDYGYTF
TGTGCCAGCAGTCAACAGGGGGCTTCCGACTATGGCTACACCTTC
>.|TRBJ2-7|few|TRBV27
CASSSSGPNIYEQYF
TGTGCCAGCAGTTCCTCCGGGCCCAACATCTACGAGCAGTACTTC
>TRBD1|TRBJ1-1|.|TRBV9
CASSLGQGSEAFF
TGTGCCAGCAGCTTGGGACAGGGATCTGAAGCTTTCTTT
>.|TRBJ1-2|many|TRBV5-4
CASSRDGINYGYTF
TGTGCCAGCAGCAGGGACGGAATTAACTATGGCTACACCTTC
>TRBD1|TRBJ1-4|few|TRBV28
CASSIRQGGKLFF
TGTGCCAGCAGTATCCGACAGGGAGGAAAACTGTTTTTT
>TRBD1|TRBJ1-2|many|TRBV29-1
CSVEKTGDFYGYTF
TGCAGCGTTGAGAAGACAGGGGATTTCTATGGCTACACCTTC
>TRBD1|TRBJ1-3|many|TRBV30
CACLGQDPSLTIYF
TGTGCCTGCCTGGGACAGGACCCTAGTCTAACCATATATTTT
>.|TRBJ1-3|few|TRBV9
CASRPDTENTIYF
TGTGCCAGCAGGCCGGACACTGAAAACACCATATATTTT
>TRBD2|TRBJ2-5|many|TRBV20-1
CSAAPSGVQETQYF
TGCAGTGCGGCCCCTAGCGGGGTCCAAGAGACCCAGTACTTC
>.|TRBJ1-1|many|TRBV11-3
CASSLAGQVGTEAFF
TGTGCCAGCAGCTTAGCGGGGCAGGTCGGCACTGAAGCTTTCTTT
>TRBD2|TRBJ2-3|many|TRBV3-1
CASSPMFSGRDTDTQYF
TGTGCCAGCAGCCCGATGTTTAGCGGGAGGGACACAGATACGCAGTATTTT
>.|TRBJ1-1|.|TRBV4-2
CASSHVLFEFMNTEAFF
TGTGCCAGCAGCCATGTTCTATTCGAGTTTATGAACACTGAAGCTTTCTTT
>.|TRBJ2-3|medium-sized|TRBV4-1
CASSQAGRGTDTQYF
TGCGCCAGCAGCCAAGCGGGACGCGGCACAGATACGCAGTATTTT
>.|TRBJ2-7|few|TRBV5-8
CASSPLIYHEQYF
TGTGCCAGCAGCCCCCTGATCTACCACGAGCAGTACTTC
>.|TRBJ2-3|many|TRBV24-1
CATSDLMLADTQYF
TGTGCCACCAGTGATTTGATGCTAGCTGATACGCAGTATTTT
>TRBD1|TRBJ1-3|many|TRBV7-2
CASSPDEGQGILYGNTIYF
TGTGCCAGCAGCCCAGACGAGGGACAGGGGATTCTATACGGAAACACCATATATTTT
>TRBD1|TRBJ1-1|many|TRBV7-9
CASSYGTGPEAFF
TGTGCCAGCAGCTACGGGACAGGGCCTGAAGCTTTCTTT
>.|TRBJ2-7|many|TRBV28
CASSFVGTSSYEQYF
TGTGCCAGCAGTTTTGTCGGGACAAGCTCCTACGAGCAGTACTTC
>TRBD2|TRBJ2-1|many|TRBV11-2
CASSSGRAGESPHNEQFF
TGTGCCAGCAGCAGTGGTCGAGCGGGAGAGTCCCCTCACAATGAGCAGTTCTTC
>TRBD2|TRBJ2-3|few|TRBV10-2
CASSSGTSSTDTQYF
TGCGCCAGCAGCTCCGGGACTAGCAGCACAGATACGCAGTATTTT
>.|TRBJ2-7|many|TRBV29-1
CSVEDNLANEQYF
TGCAGCGTTGAAGATAATCTAGCAAATGAGCAGTACTTC
>TRBD1|TRBJ1-3|many|TRBV6-1
CASTTTGLSGNTIYF
TGTGCCAGCACCACGACAGGGCTCTCTGGAAACACCATATATTTT
>TRBD1|TRBJ2-5|many|TRBV20-1
CSARVTGGNQETQYF
TGCAGTGCTAGAGTTACAGGGGGAAACCAAGAGACCCAGTACTTC
>.|TRBJ2-7|.|TRBV7-9
CASSLEELRPTGEQYF
TGTGCCAGCAGCTTAGAGGAATTGCGCCCTACGGGCGAGCAGTACTTC
>.|TRBJ1-1|.|TRBV6-1
CASSDYTVMNTEAFF
TGTGCCAGCAGTGACTACACGGTCATGAACACTGAAGCTTTCTTT
>.|TRBJ2-3|many|TRBV5-1
CASSFSPGTGYSTDTQYF
TGCGCCAGCAGCTTCAGTCCCGGGACTGGATATAGCACAGATACGCAGTATTTT
>TRBD2|TRBJ2-1|many|TRBV13
CASSLEASSGRSYYNEQFF
TGTGCCAGCAGCTTAGAAGCATCTAGCGGGAGATCCTATTACAATGAGCAGTTCTTC
>TRBD2|TRBJ2-5|many|TRBV7-8
CASSLALIGGRDAETQYF
TGTGCCAGCAGCTTAGCGTTGATCGGCGGGAGGGATGCCGAGACCCAGTACTTC
>TRBD2|TRBJ2-7|many|TRBV10-1
CASSDRTSARVYEQYF
TGCGCCAGCAGTGACCGGACTAGCGCGAGAGTCTACGAGCAGTACTTC
>.|TRBJ2-3|many|TRBV27
CASIFADTQYF
TGTGCCAGCATATTCGCAGATACGCAGTATTTT
>.|TRBJ1-1|many|TRBV14
CASSQDPGTYTEAFF
TGTGCCAGCAGCCAAGATCCAGGGACTTATACTGAAGCTTTCTTT
>TRBD2|TRBJ2-7|many|TRBV28
CASSRTSGTVLQTLQSSYEQYF
TGTGCCAGCAGTCGGACTAGCGGGACCGTATTACAGACCCTGCAAAGCTCCTACGAGCAGTACTTC
>.|TRBJ1-1|many|TRBV20-1
CSARDIRRDRAFF
TGCAGTGCTAGAGATATAAGGAGGGATCGAGCTTTCTTT
>.|TRBJ1-5|many|TRBV28
CASTPRSVYSNQPQHF
TGTGCCAGCACCCCCAGAAGTGTTTATAGCAATCAGCCCCAGCATTTT